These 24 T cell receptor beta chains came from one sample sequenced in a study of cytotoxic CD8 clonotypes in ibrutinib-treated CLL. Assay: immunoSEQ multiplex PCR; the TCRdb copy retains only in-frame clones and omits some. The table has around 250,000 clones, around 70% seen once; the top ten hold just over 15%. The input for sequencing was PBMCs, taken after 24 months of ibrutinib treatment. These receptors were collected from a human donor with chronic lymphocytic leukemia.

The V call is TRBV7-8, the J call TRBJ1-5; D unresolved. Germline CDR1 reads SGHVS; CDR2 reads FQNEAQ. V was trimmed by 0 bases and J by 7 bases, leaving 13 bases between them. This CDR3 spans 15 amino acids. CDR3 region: CASSLAFPSGQPQHF. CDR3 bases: TGTGCCAGCAGCTTAGCGTTCCCATCGGGCCAGCCCCAGCATTTT.

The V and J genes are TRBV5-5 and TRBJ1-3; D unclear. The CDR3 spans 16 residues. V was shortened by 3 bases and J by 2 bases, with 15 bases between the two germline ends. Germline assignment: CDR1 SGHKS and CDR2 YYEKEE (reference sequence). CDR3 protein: CASSYGSGLAGNTIYF. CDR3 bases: TGTGCCAGCAGCTATGGGTCCGGGCTCGCTGGAAACACCATATATTTT.

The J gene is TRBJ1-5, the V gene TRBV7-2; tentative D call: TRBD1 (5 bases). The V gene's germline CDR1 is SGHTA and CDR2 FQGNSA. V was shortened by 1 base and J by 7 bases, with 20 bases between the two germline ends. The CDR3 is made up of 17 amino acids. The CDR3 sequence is CASSLGYSRGSRQPQHF. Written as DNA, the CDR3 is TGTGCCAGCAGCTTAGGTTACTCTAGGGGATCGCGGCAGCCCCAGCATTTT.

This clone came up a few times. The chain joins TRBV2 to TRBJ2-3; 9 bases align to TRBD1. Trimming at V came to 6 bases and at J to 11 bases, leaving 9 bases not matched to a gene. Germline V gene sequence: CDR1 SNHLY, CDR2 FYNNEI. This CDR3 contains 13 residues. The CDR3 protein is CASRPNDRGVQYF. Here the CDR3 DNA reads TGTGCCAGCAGACCCAACGACAGGGGGGTGCAGTATTTT. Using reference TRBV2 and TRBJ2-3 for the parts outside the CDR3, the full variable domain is EPEVTQTPSHQVTQMGQEVILRCVPISNHLYFYWYRQILGQKVEFLVSFYNNEISEKSEIFDDQFSVERPDGSNFTLKIRSTKLEDSAMYFCASRPNDRGVQYFGPGTRLTVL.

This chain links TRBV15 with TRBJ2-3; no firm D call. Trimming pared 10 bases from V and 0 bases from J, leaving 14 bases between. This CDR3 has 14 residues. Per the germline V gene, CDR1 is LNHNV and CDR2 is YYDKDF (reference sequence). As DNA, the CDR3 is TGTGCCAGCCGGCCCAGTCCCAGCACAGATACGCAGTATTTT. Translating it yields CASRPSPSTDTQYF. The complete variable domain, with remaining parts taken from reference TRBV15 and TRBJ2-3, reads DAMVIQNPRYQVTQFGKPVTLSCSQTLNHNVMYWYQQKSSQAPKLLFHYYDKDFNNEADTPDNFQSRRPNTSFCFLDIRSPGLGDTAMYLCASRPSPSTDTQYFGPGTRLTVL.

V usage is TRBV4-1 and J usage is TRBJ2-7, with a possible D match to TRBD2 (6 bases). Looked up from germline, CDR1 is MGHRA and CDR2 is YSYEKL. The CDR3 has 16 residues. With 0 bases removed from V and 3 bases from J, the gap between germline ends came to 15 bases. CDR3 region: CASSQDSGENSYEQYF. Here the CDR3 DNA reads TGCGCCAGCAGCCAAGACTCGGGGGAAAATAGCTACGAGCAGTACTTC.

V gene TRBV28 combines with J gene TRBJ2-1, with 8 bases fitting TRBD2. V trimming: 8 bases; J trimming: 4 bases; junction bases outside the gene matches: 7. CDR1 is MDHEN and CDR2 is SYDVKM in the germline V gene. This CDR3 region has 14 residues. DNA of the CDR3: TGTGCCAGCGAAGCGGGAGTCAGGTACAATGAGCAGTTCTTC. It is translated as CASEAGVRYNEQFF.

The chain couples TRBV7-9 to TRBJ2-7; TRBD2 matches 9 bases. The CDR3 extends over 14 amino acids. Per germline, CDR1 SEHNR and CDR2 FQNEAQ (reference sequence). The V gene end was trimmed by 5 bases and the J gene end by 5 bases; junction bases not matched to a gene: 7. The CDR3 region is CASSASGRPHEQYF. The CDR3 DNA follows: TGTGCCAGCAGCGCGAGCGGGAGGCCCCACGAGCAGTACTTC.

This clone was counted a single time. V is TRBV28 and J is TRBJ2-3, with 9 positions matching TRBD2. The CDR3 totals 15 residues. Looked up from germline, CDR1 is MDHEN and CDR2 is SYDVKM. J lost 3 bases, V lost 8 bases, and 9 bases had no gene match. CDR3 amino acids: CASFFSAGGTDTQYF. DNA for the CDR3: TGTGCCAGCTTCTTCTCAGCGGGAGGTACAGATACGCAGTATTTT.

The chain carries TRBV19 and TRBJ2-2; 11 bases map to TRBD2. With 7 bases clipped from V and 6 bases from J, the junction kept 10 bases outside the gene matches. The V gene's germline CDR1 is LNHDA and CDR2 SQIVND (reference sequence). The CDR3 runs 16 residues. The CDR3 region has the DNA TGTGCCAGTAAGTTACCGGGGACTAGCGGTTCCGGGGAGCTGTTTTTT. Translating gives CASKLPGTSGSGELFF.

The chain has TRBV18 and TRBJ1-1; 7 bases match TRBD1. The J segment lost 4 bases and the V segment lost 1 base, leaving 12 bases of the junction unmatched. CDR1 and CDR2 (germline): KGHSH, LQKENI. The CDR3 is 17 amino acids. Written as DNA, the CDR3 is TGTGCCAGCTCACCACAGTCTCAGGGGGAAGGGACCACTGAAGCTTTCTTT. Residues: CASSPQSQGEGTTEAFF.

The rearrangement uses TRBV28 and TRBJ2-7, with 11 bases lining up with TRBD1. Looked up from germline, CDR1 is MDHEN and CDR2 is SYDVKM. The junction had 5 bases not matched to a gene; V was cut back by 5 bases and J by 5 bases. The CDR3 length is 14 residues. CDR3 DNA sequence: TGTGCCAGCAGTACGCAGGGACAGGGGGACGAGCAGTACTTC. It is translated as CASSTQGQGDEQYF.

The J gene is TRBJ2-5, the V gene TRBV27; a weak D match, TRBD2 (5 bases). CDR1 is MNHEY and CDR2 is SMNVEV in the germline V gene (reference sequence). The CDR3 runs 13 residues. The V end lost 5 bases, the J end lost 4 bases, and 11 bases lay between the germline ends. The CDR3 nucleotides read TGTGCCAGCAGTCCGGGATTTCGAGAGACCCAGTACTTC. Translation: CASSPGFRETQYF.

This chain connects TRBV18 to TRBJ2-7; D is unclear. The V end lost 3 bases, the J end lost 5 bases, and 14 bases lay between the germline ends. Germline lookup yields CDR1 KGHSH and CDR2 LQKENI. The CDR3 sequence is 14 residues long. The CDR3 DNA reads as TGTGCCAGCTCACCCGACTCTCGAGGTGACGAGCAGTACTTC. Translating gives CASSPDSRGDEQYF.

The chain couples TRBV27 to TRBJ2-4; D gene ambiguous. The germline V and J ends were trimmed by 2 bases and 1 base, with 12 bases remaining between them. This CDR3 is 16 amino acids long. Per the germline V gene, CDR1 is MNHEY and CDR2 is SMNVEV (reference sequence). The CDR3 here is CASSLSGNVAKNIQYF. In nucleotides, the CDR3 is TGTGCCAGCAGTTTAAGTGGGAACGTCGCCAAAAACATTCAGTACTTC.

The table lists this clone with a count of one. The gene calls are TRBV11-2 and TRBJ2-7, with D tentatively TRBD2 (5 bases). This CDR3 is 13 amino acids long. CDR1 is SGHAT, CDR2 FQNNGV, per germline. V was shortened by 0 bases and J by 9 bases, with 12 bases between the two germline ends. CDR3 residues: CASSLDQGRGQYF. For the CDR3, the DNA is TGTGCCAGCAGCTTAGATCAAGGCCGGGGGCAGTACTTC.

This CDR3 is CATSGRDRVGNEQFF. DNA for the CDR3: TGTGCCACCAGCGGCCGGGACAGGGTAGGCAATGAGCAGTTCTTC. The chain carries TRBV15 and TRBJ2-1, with 9 bases aligning to TRBD1. J gave up 6 bases and V 5 bases, and 8 bases lay outside the gene matches. This CDR3 region has 15 residues. CDR1 LNHNV and CDR2 YYDKDF come from the germline V gene (reference sequence).

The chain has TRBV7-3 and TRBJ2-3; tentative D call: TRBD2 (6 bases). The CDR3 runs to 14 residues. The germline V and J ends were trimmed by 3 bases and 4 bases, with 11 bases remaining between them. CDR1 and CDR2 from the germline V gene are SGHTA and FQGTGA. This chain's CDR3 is CASSFGGGPDTQYF. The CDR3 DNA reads TGTGCCAGCAGCTTCGGTGGAGGGCCAGATACGCAGTATTTT. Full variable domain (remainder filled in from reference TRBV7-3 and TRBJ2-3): GAGVSQTPSNKVTEKGKYVELRCDPISGHTALYWYRQSLGQGPEFLIYFQGTGAADDSGLPNDRFFAVRPEGSVSTLKIQRTERGDSAVYLCASSFGGGPDTQYFGPGTRLTVL.

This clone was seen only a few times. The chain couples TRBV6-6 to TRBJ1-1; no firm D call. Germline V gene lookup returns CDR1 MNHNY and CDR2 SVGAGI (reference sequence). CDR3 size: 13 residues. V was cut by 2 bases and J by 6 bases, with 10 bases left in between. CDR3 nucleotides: TGTGCCAGCAGTTACATGGAAGAAGCTGAAGCTTTCTTT. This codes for CASSYMEEAEAFF.

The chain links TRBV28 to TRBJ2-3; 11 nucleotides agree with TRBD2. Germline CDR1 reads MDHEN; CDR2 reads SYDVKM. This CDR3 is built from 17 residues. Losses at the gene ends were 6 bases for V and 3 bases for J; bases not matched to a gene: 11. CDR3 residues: CASSRGRGTSGTDTQYF. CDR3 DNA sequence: TGTGCCAGCAGCCGAGGGAGGGGGACTAGCGGTACAGATACGCAGTATTTT.

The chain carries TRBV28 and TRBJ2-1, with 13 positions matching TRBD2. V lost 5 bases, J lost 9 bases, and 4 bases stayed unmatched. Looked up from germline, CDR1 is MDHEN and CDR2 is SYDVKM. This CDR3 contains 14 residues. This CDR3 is CASSLGTSGIEQFF. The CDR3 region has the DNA TGTGCCAGCAGTCTTGGGACTAGCGGGATTGAGCAGTTCTTC.

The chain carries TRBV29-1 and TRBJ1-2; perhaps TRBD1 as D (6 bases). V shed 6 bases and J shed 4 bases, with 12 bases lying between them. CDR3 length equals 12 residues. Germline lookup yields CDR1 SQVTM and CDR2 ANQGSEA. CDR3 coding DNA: TGCAGCGTGCTACAGGGTCCCTATGGCTACACCTTC. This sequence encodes CSVLQGPYGYTF.

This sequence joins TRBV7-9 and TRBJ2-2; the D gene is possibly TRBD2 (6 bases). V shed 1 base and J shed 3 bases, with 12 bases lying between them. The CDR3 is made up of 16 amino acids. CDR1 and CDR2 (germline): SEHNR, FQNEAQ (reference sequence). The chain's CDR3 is CASSLDREWDTGELFF. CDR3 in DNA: TGTGCCAGCAGCTTAGACCGGGAGTGGGACACCGGGGAGCTGTTTTTT.

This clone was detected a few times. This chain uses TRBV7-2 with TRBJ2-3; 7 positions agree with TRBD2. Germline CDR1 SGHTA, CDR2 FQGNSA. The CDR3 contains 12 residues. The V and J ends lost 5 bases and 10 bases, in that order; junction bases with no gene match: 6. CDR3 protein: CASSLDAGAQYF. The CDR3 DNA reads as TGTGCCAGCAGCCTAGACGCGGGGGCGCAGTATTTT.